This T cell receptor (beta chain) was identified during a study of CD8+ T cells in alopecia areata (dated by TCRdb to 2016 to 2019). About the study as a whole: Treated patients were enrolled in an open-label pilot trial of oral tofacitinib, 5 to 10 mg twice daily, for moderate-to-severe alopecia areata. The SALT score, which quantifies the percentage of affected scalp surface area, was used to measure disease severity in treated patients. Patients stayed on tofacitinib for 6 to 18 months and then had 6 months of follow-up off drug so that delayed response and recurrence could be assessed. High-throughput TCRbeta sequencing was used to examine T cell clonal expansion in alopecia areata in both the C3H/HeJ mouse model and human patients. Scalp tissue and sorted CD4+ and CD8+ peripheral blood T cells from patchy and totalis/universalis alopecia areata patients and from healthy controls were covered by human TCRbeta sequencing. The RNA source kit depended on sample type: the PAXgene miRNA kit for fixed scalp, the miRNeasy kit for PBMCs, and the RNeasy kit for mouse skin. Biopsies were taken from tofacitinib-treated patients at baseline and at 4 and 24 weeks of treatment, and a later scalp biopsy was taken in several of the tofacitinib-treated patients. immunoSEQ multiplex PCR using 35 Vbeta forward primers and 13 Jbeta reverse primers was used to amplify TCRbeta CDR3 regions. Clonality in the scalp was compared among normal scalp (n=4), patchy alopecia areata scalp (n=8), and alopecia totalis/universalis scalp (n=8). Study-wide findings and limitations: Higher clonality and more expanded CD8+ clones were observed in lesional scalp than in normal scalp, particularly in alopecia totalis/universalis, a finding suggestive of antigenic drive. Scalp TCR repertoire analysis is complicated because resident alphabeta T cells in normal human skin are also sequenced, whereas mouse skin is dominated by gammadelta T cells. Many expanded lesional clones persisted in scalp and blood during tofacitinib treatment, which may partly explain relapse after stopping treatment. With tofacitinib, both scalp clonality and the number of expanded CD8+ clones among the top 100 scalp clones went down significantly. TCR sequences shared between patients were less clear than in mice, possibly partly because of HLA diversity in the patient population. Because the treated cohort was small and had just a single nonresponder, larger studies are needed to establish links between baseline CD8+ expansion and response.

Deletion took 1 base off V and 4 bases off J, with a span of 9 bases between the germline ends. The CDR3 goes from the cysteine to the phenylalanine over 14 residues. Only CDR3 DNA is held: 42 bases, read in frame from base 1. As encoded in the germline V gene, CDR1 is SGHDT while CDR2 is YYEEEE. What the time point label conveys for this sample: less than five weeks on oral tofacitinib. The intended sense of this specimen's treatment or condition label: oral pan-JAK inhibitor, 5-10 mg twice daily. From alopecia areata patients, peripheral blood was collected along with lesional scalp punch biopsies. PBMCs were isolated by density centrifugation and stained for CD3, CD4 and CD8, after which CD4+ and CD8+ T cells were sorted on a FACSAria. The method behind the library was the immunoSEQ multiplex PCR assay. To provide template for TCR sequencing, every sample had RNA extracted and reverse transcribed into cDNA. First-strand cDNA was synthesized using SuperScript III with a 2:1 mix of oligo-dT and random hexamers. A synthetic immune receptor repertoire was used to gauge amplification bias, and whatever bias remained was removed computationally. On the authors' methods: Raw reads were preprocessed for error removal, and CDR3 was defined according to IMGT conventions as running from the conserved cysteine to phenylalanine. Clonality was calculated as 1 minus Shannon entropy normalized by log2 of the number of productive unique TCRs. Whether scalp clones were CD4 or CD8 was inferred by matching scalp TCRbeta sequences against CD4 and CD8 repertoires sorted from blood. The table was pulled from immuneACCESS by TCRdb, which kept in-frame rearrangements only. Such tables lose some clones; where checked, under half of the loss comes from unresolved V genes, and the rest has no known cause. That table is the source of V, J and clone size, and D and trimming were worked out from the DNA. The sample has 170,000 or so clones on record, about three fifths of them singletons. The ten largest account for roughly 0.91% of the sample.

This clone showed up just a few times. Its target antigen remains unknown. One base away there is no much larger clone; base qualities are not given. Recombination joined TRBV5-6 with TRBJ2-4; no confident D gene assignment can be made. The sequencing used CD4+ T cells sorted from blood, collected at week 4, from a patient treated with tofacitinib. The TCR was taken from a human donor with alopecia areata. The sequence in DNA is TGTGCCAGCAGCTTGCCGAGTGGTAAAAACATTCAGTACTTC. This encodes CASSLPSGKNIQYF. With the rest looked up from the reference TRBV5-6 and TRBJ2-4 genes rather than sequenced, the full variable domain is DAGVTQSPTHLIKTRGQQVTLRCSPKSGHDTVSWYQQALGQGPQFIFQYYEEEERQRGNFPDRFSGHQFPNYSSELNVNALLLGDSALYLCASSLPSGKNIQYFGAGTRLSVL.